This entry is about one TCR beta chain. The clone's antigen remains unknown. Base qualities are missing; no much larger clone stands one base away. The source of the sample is a study of T cell changes during pregnancy in multiple sclerosis (dated by TCRdb to between 2018 and 2020). A note on the overall study: Changes in the T cell repertoire over the course of pregnancy were examined in this study in women with multiple sclerosis.

Reading from cysteine to phenylalanine, the CDR3 counts 15 amino acids. Kept here is only the CDR3 DNA, which spans 45 bases and is read in frame from base 1. Trimming takes 2 bases off V and 5 bases off J; junction bases not matched to a gene: 8. The germline V gene supplies CDR1 KGHSH and CDR2 LQKENI. The protocol used for the library was the immunoSEQ multiplex PCR assay. The immuneACCESS repertoire file appears here via TCRdb, limited to in-frame rearrangements. These files lack a portion of the clones; in checked studies, under half of the deficit traces to unresolved V genes, and the cause of the others is not known. A total of some 99,000 clones appear in this sample, about 91% of them only once. The ten largest clonotypes hold approximately 2.4% of the sample.

Source: peripheral blood, taken after pregnancy. The V gene is TRBV18 and the J gene is TRBJ1-2; TRBD1 agrees with 7 junctional bases. This TCR derives from a female donor in good health, enrolled as a control in a pregnancy study. CDR3 reads: CASSPAGQSIYGYTF. Here is the DNA: TGTGCCAGCTCACCAGCGGGACAGAGCATTTATGGCTACACCTTC.